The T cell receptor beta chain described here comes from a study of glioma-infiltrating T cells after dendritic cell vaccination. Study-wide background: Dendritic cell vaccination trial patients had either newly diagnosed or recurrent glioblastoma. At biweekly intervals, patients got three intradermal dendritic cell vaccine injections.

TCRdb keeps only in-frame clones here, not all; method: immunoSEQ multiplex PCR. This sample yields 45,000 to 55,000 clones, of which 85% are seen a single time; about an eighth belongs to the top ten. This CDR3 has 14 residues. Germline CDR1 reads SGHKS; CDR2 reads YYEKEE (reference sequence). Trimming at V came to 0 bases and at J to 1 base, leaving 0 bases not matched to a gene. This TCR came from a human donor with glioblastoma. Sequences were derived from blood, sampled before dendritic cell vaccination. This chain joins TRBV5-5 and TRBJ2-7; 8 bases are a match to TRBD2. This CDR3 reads CASSLERGSYEQYF. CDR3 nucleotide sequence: TGTGCCAGCAGCTTGGAGCGGGGGTCCTACGAGCAGTACTTC.